This T cell receptor beta chain was sequenced during a study of cytomegalovirus exposure and HLA in healthy donors. Whole-study results and caveats: In a later analysis, CMV-associated beta chains were mostly HLA-associated, it appeared. The dataset shows that most TCR sequences were rare, while some public TCRs occurred in many donors.

This PCR relied on a set of 60 Vbeta primers and 13 Jbeta primers. Only in-frame clones appear in the TCRdb table, and some are missing; sequencing was by immunoSEQ multiplex PCR. The profile shows about 96,000 clones, roughly 74% of them singletons. In this sample, this clone turned up a few times. The antigen remains undetermined. Losses at the gene ends were 5 bases for V and 0 bases for J; bases not matched to a gene: 2. This CDR3 spans 15 amino acids. Germline values: CDR1 SEHNR, CDR2 FQNEAQ (reference sequence). This clonotype was obtained from a woman aged 70-85 years in good health and CMV-seropositive. The sequenced sample was PBMCs. J is TRBJ1-4 and V is TRBV7-9, with 8 bases identical to TRBD1. The CDR3 sequence: CASSQQGATNEKLFF. For the CDR3, the DNA is TGTGCCAGCAGCCAACAGGGGGCAACTAATGAAAAACTGTTTTTT.